The source of this T cell receptor beta chain is a study of blood T cell repertoires in COVID-19. Across the whole study: Samples representing acute and convalescent COVID-19 were sourced from the United States, Italy and Spain. From T cells, B-cell-depleted T cells, or PBMCs came the material, which was cDNA or gDNA.

This clone was seen only once. Authors' methods: Amplifying reference gene primers gave estimates of nucleated cell counts. Some clones are missing from TCRdb's copy, which holds only in-frame ones; the method was immunoSEQ multiplex PCR. V and J calls and clone size are those listed in that table; D and trimming were worked out from the DNA. The repertoire has 70,000 to 95,000 clones, over 80% of them found once; the top ten carry 3% to 4%. From germline, CDR1 is SNHLY and CDR2 FYNNEI. Trimming took 3 bases from V and 0 from J; bases not matched to a gene: 7. The CDR3 contains 18 residues. Sample: peripheral blood. The receptor was derived from a woman in her forties or fifties in a cohort sampled during active COVID-19. The chain couples TRBV2 to TRBJ1-5; 11 nucleotides align to TRBD1. CDR3 bases: TGTGCCAGCAGTGACCCGGGACAGGGGGATAGTAGCAATCAGCCCCAGCATTTT. Encoded protein: CASSDPGQGDSSNQPQHF.